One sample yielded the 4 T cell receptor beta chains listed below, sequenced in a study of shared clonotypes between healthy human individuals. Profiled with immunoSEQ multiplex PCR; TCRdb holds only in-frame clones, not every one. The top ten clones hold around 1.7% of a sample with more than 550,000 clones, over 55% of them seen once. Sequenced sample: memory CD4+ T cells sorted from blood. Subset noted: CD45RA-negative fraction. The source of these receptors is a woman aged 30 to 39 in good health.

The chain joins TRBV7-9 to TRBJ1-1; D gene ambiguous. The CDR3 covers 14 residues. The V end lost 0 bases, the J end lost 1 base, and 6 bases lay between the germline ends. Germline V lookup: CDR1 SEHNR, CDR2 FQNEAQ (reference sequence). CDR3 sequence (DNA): TGTGCCAGCAGCTTAGCGAACCCGAACACTGAAGCTTTCTTT. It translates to CASSLANPNTEAFF.

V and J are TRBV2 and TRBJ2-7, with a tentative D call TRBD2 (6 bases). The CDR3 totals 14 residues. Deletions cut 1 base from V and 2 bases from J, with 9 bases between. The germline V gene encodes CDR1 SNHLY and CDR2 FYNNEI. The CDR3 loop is CASSEGGGAYEQYF. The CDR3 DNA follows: TGTGCCAGCAGTGAAGGTGGCGGGGCCTACGAGCAGTACTTC. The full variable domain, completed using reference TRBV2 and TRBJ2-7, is EPEVTQTPSHQVTQMGQEVILRCVPISNHLYFYWYRQILGQKVEFLVSFYNNEISEKSEIFDDQFSVERPDGSNFTLKIRSTKLEDSAMYFCASSEGGGAYEQYFGPGTRLTVT.

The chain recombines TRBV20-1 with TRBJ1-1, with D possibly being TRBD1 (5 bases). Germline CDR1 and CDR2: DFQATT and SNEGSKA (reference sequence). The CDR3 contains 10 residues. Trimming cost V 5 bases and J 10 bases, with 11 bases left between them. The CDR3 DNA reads TGCAGTGCTGGGGGACTGGCAGCTTTCTTT. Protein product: CSAGGLAAFF.

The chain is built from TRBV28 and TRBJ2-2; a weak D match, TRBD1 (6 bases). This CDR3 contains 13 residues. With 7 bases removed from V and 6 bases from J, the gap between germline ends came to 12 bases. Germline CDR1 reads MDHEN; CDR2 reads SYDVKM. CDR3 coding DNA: TGTGCCAGCAATGACAGGTTCTCCGGGGAGCTGTTTTTT. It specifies CASNDRFSGELFF.